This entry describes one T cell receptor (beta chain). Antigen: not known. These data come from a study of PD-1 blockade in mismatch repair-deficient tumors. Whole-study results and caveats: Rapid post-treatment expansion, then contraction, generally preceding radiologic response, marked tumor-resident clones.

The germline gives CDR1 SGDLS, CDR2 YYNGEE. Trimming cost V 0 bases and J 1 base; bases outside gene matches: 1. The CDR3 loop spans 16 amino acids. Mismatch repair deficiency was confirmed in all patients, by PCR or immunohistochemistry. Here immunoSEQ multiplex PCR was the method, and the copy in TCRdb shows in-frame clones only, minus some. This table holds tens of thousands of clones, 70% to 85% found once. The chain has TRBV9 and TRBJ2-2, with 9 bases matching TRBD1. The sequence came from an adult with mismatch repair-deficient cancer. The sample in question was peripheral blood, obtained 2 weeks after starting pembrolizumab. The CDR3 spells CASSVETGGNTGELFF. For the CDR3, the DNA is TGTGCCAGCAGCGTAGAGACAGGGGGGAACACCGGGGAGCTGTTTTTT.